A selection of T cell receptor beta chains follows, all from one sample in a study of blood T cell repertoires in COVID-19. Generated by immunoSEQ multiplex PCR, the TCRdb table keeps only in-frame clones and is missing some. The sample contains about 45,000 clones, 87% of which appear only once. Sequencing used peripheral blood. Receptors were obtained from an elderly woman in a cohort sampled during active or convalescent COVID-19. Both conserved end residues are part of each CDR3. The D gene is left open where the match is weak.

cdr3_nt cdr3_aa d_call j_call cdr3_length v_call
TGTGCCAGCAGTACTCGAGAGATAGCGGAGCAGTTCTTC CASSTREIAEQFF . TRBJ2-1 13 TRBV7-2
TGTGCCAGCAGCGTAGAGAGTTCACACGGGACGCAGTATTTT CASSVESSHGTQYF . TRBJ2-3 14 TRBV9
TGTGCCACCAGTGATAGCAGGGGGCGCAGGGACAATGAGCAGTTCTTC CATSDSRGRRDNEQFF TRBD1 TRBJ2-1 16 TRBV24-1
TGCGCCAGCAGCTTGGAAGGCAGGGCAGACGGGGCCAACGTCCTGACTTTC CASSLEGRADGANVLTF . TRBJ2-6 17 TRBV5-1
TGTGCCACCAGTGATGCCTCCGGACAGGGCAATCAGCCCCAGCATTTT CATSDASGQGNQPQHF TRBD1 TRBJ1-5 16 TRBV24-1
TGTGCCAGTAGGGATTACTACAGGGGGGAGGCCGGGGAGCTGTTTTTT CASRDYYRGEAGELFF TRBD1 TRBJ2-2 16 TRBV19
TGCGCCAGCAATGAACAGGGATCTAATGAAAAACTGTTTTTT CASNEQGSNEKLFF . TRBJ1-4 14 TRBV5-1
TGTGCCAGCAGTGAACTGAAAGGGGGACAGCACACCGGGGAGCTGTTTTTT CASSELKGGQHTGELFF TRBD1 TRBJ2-2 17 TRBV6-1
TGTGCCAGCAGCTTACTAGCGGGGGGGCAAGAGACCCAGTACTTC CASSLLAGGQETQYF TRBD2 TRBJ2-5 15 TRBV5-8
TGTGCCAGCAGCCCAGCGACAGCTGGAGCTTTCTTT CASSPATAGAFF . TRBJ1-1 12 TRBV12-3/TRBV12-4
TGCAGCGGCGGGACAGGGGGCTACGAGCAGTACTTC CSGGTGGYEQYF TRBD1 TRBJ2-7 12 TRBV29-1
TGTGCCAGCAGCAAGCTAGCGGGAGGTCGGACCGGGGAGCTGTTTTTT CASSKLAGGRTGELFF TRBD2 TRBJ2-2 16 TRBV7-2
TGCGCCAGCAGCCAAGACAGGGATAACTATGGCTACACCTTC CASSQDRDNYGYTF . TRBJ1-2 14 TRBV4-1
TGCGCCAGCAGCCCGGTAGCGGGAGTGAGCACAGATACGCAGTATTTT CASSPVAGVSTDTQYF TRBD2 TRBJ2-3 16 TRBV5-1
TGTGCCAGCAGCGCTGACAGGGCGGGCTATGGCTACACCTTC CASSADRAGYGYTF TRBD1 TRBJ1-2 14 TRBV9